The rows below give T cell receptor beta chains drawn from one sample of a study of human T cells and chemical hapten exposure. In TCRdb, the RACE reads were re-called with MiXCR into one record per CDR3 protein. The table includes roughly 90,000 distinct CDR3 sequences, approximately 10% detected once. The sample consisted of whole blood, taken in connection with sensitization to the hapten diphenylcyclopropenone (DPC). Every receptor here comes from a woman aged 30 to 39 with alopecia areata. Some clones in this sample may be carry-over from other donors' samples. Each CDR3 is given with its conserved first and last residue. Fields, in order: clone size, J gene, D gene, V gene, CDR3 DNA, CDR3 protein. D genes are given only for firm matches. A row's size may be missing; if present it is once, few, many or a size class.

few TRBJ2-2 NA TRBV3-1 TGTGCCAGCAGCCAAGAAAGGACCCCTCCCGGGGAGCTGTTTTTT CASSQERTPPGELFF
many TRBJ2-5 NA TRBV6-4 TGTGCCAGCAGTGCGACAGAACAAGAGACCCAGTACTTC CASSATEQETQYF
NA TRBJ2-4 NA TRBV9 TGTGCCAGCTCGGAACAGCTAGCCAAAAACATTCAGTACTTC CASSEQLAKNIQYF
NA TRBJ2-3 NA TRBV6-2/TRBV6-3 TGTGCCAGCGGTTGGAACTTGGGAGAAGATACGCAGTATTTT CASGWNLGEDTQYF
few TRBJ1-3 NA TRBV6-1 TGTGCCAGCAGTGAAGGGGAAGAGGCTGGAAACACCATATATTTT CASSEGEEAGNTIYF
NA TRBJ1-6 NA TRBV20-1 TGCAGTGCTAGCGCACGGGATGTACCCCTCCACTTT CSASARDVPLHF
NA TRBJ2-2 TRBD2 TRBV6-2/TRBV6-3 TGTGGATCCGGGAGGGCCTCGACCGGGGAGCTGTTTTTT CGSGRASTGELFF
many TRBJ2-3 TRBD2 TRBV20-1 TGCAGTGCCCCCCCTTCGGGAGGGCCGCGAGATACGCAGTATTTT CSAPPSGGPRDTQYF
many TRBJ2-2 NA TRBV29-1 TGCAGCGTTCCCAGGGATTGGGGCACCGGGGAGCTGTTTTTT CSVPRDWGTGELFF
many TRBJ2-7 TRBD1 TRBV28 TGTGCCAGCAGTCAGACAGGGGTGGCCTACGAGCAGTACTTC CASSQTGVAYEQYF
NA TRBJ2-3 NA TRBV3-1 TGTGCCAGCAGCCAGGGACTCACCCCCACAGATACGCAGTATTTT CASSQGLTPTDTQYF
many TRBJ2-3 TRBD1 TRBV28 TGTGCCACCGACAGGGGGCCGACAGATACGCAGTATTTT CATDRGPTDTQYF
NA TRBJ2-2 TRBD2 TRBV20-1 TGCAGTGCTCGCCCTAGCGGGACGAACACCGGGGAGCTGTTTTTT CSARPSGTNTGELFF
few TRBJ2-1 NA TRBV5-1 TGCGCCAGCGACCTTAGCGGCGACTCCTACAATGAGCAGTTCTTC CASDLSGDSYNEQFF
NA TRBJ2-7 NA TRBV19 TGTGCCAGTAGTGATGGCGGAGGGATCTCCTACGAGCAGTACTTC CASSDGGGISYEQYF
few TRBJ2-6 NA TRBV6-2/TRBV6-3 TGTGCCAGCAGTTACGGGGTAACTGGGGCCAACGTCCTGACTTTC CASSYGVTGANVLTF
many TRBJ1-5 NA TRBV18 TGTGCCAGCTCACCCGCGAGGGGGAACGGTCAGCCCCAGCATTTT CASSPARGNGQPQHF
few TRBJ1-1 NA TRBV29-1 TGCAGCGTTGAATTCCCTGAAGCTTTCTTT CSVEFPEAFF
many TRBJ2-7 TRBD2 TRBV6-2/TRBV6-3 TGTGCCAGCAGTCCCCCTGAGACTAGCGTCGGCCCCTACGAGCAGTACTTC CASSPPETSVGPYEQYF
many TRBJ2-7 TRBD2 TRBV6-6 TGTGCCAGCAGTTACACCACTAGCGGGAGCTACGAGCAGTACTTC CASSYTTSGSYEQYF
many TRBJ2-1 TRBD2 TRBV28 TGTGCCAGCAGTTTACACGGGGGGGCCAATGAGCAGTTCTTC CASSLHGGANEQFF
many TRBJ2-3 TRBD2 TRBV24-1 TGTGCCACCAGTGATCCCCTTGGGCTAGCGGGTTCAGATACGCAGTATTTT CATSDPLGLAGSDTQYF
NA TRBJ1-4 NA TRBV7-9 TGTGCCAGCAGCTCAGGGTCTGCGGAAAAACTGTTTTTT CASSSGSAEKLFF
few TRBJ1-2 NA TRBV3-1 TGTGCCAGCAGCCAGTCTTGGGGGGCTGACTATGGCTACACCTTC CASSQSWGADYGYTF
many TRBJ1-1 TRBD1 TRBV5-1 TGCGCCAGCAGCTTCTATTCAGGGGGCACTGAAGCTTTCTTT CASSFYSGGTEAFF
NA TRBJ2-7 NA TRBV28 TGTGCCACCACTACTAGAACAGGGAGCTCCTACGAGCAGTACTTC CATTTRTGSSYEQYF
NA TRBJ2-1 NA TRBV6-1 TGTGCCAGCAGATGGGGGGGGGCGATCAATGAGCAGTTCTTC CASRWGGAINEQFF
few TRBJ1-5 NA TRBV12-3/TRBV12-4 TGTGCCAGCTCCCCGGAGGGGGGCAATCAGCCCCAGCATTTT CASSPEGGNQPQHF
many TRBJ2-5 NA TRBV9 TGTGCCAGCAGCTTCGGGCAGCAAGAGACCCAGTACTTC CASSFGQQETQYF
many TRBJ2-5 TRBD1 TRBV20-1 TGCAGTGCTAGAGATGTGCGACAGGGGTTACAGACCCAGTACTTC CSARDVRQGLQTQYF
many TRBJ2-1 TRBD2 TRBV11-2 TGTGCCAGCAGCTTATGGCGGGGGGCCAATGAGCAGTTCTTC CASSLWRGANEQFF
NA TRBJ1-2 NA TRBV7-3 TGTGCCAGCAGCAGAACAGGTGCTCTGGGCTACACCTTC CASSRTGALGYTF
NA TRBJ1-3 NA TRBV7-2 TGTGCCAGCAGCACTTATATTGGGTCGTCCGGAAACACCATATATTTT CASSTYIGSSGNTIYF
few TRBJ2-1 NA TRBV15 TGTGCCACCAGCAGAGAAAGGAGGGATGAGCAGTTCTTC CATSRERRDEQFF
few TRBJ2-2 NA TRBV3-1 TGTGCCAGCAGCCAAGATCGAGGTGCCGGGGAGCTGTTTTTT CASSQDRGAGELFF
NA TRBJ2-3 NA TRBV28 TGTGCCAGCAGCTCTCGGGAGGGGGCCCGCACAGATACGCAGTATTTT CASSSREGARTDTQYF
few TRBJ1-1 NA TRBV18 TGTGCCAGCTCACCGTTGCCGCTCAGAATAAGAACTGAAGCTTTCTTT CASSPLPLRIRTEAFF
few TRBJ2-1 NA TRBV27 TGTGCCAGCACCCCTGGGGGCAGTAGCTCCTACAATGAGCAGTTCTTC CASTPGGSSSYNEQFF
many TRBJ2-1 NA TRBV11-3 TGTGCCAGCAGCTTAGATACGGGAGACAATGAGCAGTTCTTC CASSLDTGDNEQFF
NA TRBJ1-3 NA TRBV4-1 TGCGCCAGCAGCCAAGACCAGAGGGGGACCTCTGGAAACACCATATATTTT CASSQDQRGTSGNTIYF
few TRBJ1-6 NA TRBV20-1 TGCAGTGCTATAGGGTTCTCACCCCTCCACTTT CSAIGFSPLHF
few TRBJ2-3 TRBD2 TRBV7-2 TGTGCCAGCAGCACTCGACTAGCGGGAGATAGGGCAGATACGCAGTATTTT CASSTRLAGDRADTQYF
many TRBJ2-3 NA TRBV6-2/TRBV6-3 TGTGCCAGCAGTTATTTAGGAGATACGCAGTATTTT CASSYLGDTQYF
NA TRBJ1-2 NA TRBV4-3 TGCGCCAGCAGCCAAGGACGAAGCTATGGCTACACCTTC CASSQGRSYGYTF
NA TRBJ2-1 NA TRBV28 TGTGCCAGCAGTTTTGCCAGGGCTAATGAGCAGTTCTTC CASSFARANEQFF
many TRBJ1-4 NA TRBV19 TGTGCCAGTACCAGCAGGATTAATGAAAAACTGTTTTTT CASTSRINEKLFF